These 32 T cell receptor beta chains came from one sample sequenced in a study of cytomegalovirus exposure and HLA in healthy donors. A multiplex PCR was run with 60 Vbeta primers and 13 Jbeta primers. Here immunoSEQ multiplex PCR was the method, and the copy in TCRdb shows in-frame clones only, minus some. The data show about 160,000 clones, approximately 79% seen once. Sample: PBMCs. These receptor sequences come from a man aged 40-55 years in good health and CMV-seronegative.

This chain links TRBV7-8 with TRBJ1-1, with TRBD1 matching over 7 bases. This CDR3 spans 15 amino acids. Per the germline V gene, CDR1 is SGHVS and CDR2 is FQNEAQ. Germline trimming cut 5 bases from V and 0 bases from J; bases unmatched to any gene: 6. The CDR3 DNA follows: TGTGCCAGCAGCGAGGGACAGCTGATGAACACTGAAGCTTTCTTT. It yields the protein CASSEGQLMNTEAFF.

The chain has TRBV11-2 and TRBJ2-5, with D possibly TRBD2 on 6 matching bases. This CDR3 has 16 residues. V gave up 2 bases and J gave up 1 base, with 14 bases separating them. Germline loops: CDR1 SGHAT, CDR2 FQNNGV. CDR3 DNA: TGTGCCAGCAGCTTAAGCGGGCACGGCTCCCAAGAGACCCAGTACTTC. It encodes CASSLSGHGSQETQYF.

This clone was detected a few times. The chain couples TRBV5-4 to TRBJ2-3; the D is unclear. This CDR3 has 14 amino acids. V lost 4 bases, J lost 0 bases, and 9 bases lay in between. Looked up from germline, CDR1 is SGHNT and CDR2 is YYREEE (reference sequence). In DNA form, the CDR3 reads TGTGCCAGCAGCGTAGACACAAGCACAGATACGCAGTATTTT. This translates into CASSVDTSTDTQYF. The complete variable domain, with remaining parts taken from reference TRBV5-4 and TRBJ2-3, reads ETGVTQSPTHLIKTRGQQVTLRCSSQSGHNTVSWYQQALGQGPQFIFQYYREEENGRGNFPPRFSGLQFPNYSSELNVNALELDDSALYLCASSVDTSTDTQYFGPGTRLTVL.

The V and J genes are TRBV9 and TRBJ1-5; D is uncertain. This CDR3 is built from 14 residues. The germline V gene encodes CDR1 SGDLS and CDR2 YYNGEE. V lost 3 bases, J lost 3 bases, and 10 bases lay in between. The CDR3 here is CASSGAGINQPQHF. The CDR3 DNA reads TGTGCCAGCAGCGGGGCCGGCATCAATCAGCCCCAGCATTTT.

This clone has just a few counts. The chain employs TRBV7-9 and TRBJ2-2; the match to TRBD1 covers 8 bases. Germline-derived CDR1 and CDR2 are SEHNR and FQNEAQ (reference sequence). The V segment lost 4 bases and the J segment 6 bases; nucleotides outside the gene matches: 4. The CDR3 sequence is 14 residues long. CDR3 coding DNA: TGTGCCAGCAGCTCCGGACAGGGCCCCGGGGAGCTGTTTTTT. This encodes CASSSGQGPGELFF.

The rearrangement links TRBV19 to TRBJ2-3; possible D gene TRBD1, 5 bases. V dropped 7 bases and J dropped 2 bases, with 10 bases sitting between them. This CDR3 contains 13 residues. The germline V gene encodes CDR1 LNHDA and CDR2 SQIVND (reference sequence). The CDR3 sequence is CASTVGATDTQYF. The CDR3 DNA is TGTGCCAGTACTGTAGGGGCCACAGATACGCAGTATTTT.

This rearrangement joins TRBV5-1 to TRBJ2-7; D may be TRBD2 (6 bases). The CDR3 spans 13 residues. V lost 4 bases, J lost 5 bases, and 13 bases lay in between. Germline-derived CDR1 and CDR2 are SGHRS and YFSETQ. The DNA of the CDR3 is TGCGCCAGCAGCGATCGGGACTTCCACGAGCAGTACTTC. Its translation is CASSDRDFHEQYF.

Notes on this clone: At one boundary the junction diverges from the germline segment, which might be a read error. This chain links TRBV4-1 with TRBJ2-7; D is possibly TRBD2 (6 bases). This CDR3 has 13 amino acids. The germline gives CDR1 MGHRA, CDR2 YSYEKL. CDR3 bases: TGCGCCAGCAGCCAAGATCTCTGGGGAGGTAATGAATTC. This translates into CASSQDLWGGNEF.

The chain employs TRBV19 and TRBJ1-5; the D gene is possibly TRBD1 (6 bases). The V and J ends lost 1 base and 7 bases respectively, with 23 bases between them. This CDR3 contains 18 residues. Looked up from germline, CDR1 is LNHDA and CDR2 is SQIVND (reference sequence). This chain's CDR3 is CASSIGPQQGRTGQPQHF. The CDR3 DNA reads TGTGCCAGTAGTATAGGACCCCAACAGGGACGTACAGGGCAGCCCCAGCATTTT.

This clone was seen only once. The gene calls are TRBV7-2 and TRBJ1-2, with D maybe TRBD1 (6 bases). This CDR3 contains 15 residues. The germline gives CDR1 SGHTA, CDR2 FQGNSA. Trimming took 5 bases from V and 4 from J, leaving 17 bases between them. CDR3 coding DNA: TGTGCCAGCAGCCAAGTACAGGGATTGGGCTATGGCTACACCTTC. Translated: CASSQVQGLGYGYTF.

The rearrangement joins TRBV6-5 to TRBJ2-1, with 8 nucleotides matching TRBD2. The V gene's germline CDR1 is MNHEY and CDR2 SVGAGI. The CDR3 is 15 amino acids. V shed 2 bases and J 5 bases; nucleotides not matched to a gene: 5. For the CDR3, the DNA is TGTGCCAGCAGTTACCCCCGGGGGGGGAACAATGAGCAGTTCTTC. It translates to CASSYPRGGNNEQFF.

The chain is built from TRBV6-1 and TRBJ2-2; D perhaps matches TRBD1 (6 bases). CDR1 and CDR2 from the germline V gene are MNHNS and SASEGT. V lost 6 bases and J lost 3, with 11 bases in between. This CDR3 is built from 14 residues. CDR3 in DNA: TGTGCCAGCAGAGGGGGAAGAGACACCGGGGAGCTGTTTTTT. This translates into CASRGGRDTGELFF.

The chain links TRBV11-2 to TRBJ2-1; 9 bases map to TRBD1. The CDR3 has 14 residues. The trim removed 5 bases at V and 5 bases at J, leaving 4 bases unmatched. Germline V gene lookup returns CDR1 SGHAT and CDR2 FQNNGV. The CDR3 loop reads CASSRWDRDNEQFF. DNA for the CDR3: TGTGCCAGCAGCCGTTGGGACAGGGACAATGAGCAGTTCTTC.

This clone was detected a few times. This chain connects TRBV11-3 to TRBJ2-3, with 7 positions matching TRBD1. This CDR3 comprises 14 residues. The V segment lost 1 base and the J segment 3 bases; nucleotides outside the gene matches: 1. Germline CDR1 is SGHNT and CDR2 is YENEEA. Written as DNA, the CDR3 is TGTGCCAGCAGCTTAGGGGGACAGACAGATACGCAGTATTTT. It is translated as CASSLGGQTDTQYF.

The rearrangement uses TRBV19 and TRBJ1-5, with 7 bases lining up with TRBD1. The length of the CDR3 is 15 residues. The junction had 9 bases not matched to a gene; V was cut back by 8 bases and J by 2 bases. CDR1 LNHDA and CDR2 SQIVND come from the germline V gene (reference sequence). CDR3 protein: CASVETGVGNQPQHF. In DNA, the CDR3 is TGTGCCAGTGTCGAAACAGGGGTTGGCAATCAGCCCCAGCATTTT.

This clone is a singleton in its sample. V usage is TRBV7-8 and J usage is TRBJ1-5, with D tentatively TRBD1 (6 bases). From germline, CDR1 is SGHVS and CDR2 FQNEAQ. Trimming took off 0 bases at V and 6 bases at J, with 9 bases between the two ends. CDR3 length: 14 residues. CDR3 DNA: TGTGCCAGCAGCTTAGCGACAGGTTTTCAGCCCCAGCATTTT. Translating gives CASSLATGFQPQHF.

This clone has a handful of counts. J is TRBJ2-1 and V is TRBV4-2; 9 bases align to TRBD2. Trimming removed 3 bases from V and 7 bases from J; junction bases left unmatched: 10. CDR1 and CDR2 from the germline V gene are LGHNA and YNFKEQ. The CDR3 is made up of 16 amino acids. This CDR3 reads CASSQERGAGPNEQFF. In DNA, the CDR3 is TGTGCCAGCAGCCAGGAGCGGGGGGCGGGTCCGAATGAGCAGTTCTTC.

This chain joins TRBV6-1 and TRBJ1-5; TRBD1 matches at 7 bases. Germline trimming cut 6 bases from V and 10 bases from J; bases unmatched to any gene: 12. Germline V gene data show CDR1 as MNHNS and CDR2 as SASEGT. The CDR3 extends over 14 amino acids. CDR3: CASRGRGQLGPQHF. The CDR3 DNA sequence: TGTGCCAGCAGAGGGCGGGGACAGTTGGGTCCCCAGCATTTT.

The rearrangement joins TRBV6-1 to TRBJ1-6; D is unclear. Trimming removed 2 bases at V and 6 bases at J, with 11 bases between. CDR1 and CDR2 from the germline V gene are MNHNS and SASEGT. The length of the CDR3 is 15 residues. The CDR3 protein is CASSETVNLNSPLHF. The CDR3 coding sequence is TGTGCCAGCAGTGAAACAGTGAATCTTAATTCACCCCTCCACTTT.

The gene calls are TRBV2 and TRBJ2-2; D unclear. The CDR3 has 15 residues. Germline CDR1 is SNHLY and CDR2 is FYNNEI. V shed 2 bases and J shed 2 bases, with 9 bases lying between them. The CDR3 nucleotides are TGTGCCAGCAGTGAAATTACAACCAACACCGGGGAGCTGTTTTTT. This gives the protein CASSEITTNTGELFF.

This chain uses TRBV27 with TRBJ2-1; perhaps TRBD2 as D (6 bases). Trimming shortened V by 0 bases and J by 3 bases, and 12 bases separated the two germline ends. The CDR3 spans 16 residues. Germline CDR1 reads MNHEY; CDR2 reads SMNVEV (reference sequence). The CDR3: CASSLSVRGNYNEQFF. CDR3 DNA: TGTGCCAGCAGTTTATCGGTTCGGGGGAACTACAATGAGCAGTTCTTC.

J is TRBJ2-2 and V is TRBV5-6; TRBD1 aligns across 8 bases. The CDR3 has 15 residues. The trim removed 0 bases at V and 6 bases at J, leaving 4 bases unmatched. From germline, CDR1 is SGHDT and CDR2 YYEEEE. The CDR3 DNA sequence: TGTGCCAGCAGCTTGGGACAGGGGTACGCCGGGGAGCTGTTTTTT. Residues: CASSLGQGYAGELFF.

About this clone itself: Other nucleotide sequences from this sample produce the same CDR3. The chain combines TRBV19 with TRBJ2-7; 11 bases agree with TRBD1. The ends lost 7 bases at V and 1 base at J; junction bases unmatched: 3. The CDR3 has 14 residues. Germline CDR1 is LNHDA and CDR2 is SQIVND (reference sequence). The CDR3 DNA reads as TGTGCCAGTACCGGGACAGGGGGATCCTACGAGCAGTACTTC. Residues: CASTGTGGSYEQYF.

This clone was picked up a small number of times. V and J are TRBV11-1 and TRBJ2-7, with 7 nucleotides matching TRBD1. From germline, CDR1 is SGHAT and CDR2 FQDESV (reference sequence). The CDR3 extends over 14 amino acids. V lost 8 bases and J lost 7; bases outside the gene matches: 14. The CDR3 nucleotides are TGTGCCAGCGGCCCTGACAGGGTAAATAGGGAGCAGTACTTC. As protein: CASGPDRVNREQYF.

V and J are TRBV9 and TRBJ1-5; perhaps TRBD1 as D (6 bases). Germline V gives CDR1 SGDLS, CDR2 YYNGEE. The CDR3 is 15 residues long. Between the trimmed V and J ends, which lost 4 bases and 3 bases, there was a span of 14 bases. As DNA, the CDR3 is TGTGCCAGCAGCCTCACCCCAGGGGACAATCAGCCCCAGCATTTT. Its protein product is CASSLTPGDNQPQHF.

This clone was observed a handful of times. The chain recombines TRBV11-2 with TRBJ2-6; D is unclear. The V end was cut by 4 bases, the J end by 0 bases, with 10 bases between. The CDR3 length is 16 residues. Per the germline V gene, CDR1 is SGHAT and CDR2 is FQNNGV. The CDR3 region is CASSSPTGSGANVLTF. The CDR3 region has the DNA TGTGCCAGCAGCTCCCCGACGGGCTCTGGGGCCAACGTCCTGACTTTC.

Written as DNA, the CDR3 is TGTGCCAGCAGCGCCCCGGGGGGGGAGTATTGGCAGCCCCAGCATTTT. It yields the protein CASSAPGGEYWQPQHF. The chain combines TRBV7-3 with TRBJ1-5; tentatively, D is TRBD1 (5 bases). Germline V gives CDR1 SGHTA, CDR2 FQGTGA. The CDR3 has 16 amino acids. V was shortened by 5 bases and J by 7 bases, with 21 bases between the two germline ends.

Written as DNA, the CDR3 is TGTGCCAGCAGCTTGCAGGTGGGGGGGGAGACCCAGTACTTC. It encodes CASSLQVGGETQYF. The gene calls are TRBV5-5 and TRBJ2-5, with 7 bases fitting TRBD2. This CDR3 comprises 14 residues. Germline V lookup: CDR1 SGHKS, CDR2 YYEKEE (reference sequence). Trimming removed 1 base from V and 5 bases from J; junction bases left unmatched: 5.

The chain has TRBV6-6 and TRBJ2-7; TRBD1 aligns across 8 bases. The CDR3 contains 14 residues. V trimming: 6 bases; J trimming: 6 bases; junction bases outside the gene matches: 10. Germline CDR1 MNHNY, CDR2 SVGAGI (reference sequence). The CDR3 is CASRERQGISEQYF. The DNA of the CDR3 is TGTGCCAGCAGAGAACGACAGGGGATATCCGAGCAGTACTTC.

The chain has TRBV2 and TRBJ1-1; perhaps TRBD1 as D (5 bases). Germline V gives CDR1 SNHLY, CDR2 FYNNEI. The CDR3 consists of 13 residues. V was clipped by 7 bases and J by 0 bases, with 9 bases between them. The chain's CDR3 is CASNAGVNTEAFF. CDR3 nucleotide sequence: TGTGCCAGCAACGCGGGGGTGAACACTGAAGCTTTCTTT.

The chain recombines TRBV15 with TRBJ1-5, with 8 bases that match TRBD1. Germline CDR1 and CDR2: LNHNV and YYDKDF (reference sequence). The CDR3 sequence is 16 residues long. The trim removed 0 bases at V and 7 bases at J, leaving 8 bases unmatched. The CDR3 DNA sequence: TGTGCCACCAGCAGAGATCTCGGGGCAGGGGGCCAGCCCCAGCATTTT. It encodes CATSRDLGAGGQPQHF. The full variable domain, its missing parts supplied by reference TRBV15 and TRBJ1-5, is DAMVIQNPRYQVTQFGKPVTLSCSQTLNHNVMYWYQQKSSQAPKLLFHYYDKDFNNEADTPDNFQSRRPNTSFCFLDIRSPGLGDTAMYLCATSRDLGAGGQPQHFGDGTRLSIL.

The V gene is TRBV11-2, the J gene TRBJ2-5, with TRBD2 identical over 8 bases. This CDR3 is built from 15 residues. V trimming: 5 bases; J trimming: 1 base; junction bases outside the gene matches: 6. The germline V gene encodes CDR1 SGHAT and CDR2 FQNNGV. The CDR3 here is CASSQRERLQETQYF. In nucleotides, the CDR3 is TGTGCCAGCAGCCAGCGGGAGAGGCTCCAAGAGACCCAGTACTTC.